This TCR beta chain comes out of a study of OX40 agonist ivuxolimab in advanced cancers. For the study at large: Melanoma, hepatocellular carcinoma, head and neck or renal cell cancer occurred in dose-escalation patients.

The table came from immunoSEQ multiplex PCR; TCRdb's copy has only in-frame clones and leaves some out. Of approximately 89,000 clones listed, about 88% are singletons. The CDR3 consists of 13 residues. Deletions cut 7 bases from V and 1 base from J, with 10 bases between. CDR1 is SNHLY and CDR2 is FYNNEI in the germline V gene. The chain carries TRBV2 and TRBJ1-2; D gene uncertain. The sample consisted of CD4+ or CD8+ T cells sorted from blood, taken in a trial of the OX40 agonist ivuxolimab. The TCR was taken from an adult with an advanced solid tumor such as melanoma, head and neck, liver or kidney cancer. The CDR3 loop reads CASTEEVNYGYTF. CDR3 nucleotide sequence: TGTGCCAGCACCGAGGAAGTTAACTATGGCTACACCTTC.